The 9 T cell receptor beta chains listed next were all sequenced from one sample in a study of cytomegalovirus exposure and HLA in healthy donors. PCR used 60 Vbeta primers and 13 Jbeta primers. The protocol was immunoSEQ multiplex PCR, while the TCRdb copy is restricted to in-frame clones and leaves out a portion. The table has about 150,000 clones, roughly 74% seen once; the top ten hold less than 3.5%. The sequenced sample consisted of PBMCs. The source of these receptors is a man younger than 35 in good health and CMV-seronegative.

The chain links TRBV23-1 to TRBJ2-7, with 9 bases lining up with TRBD1. TRBV23-1 is noted as an ORF with a role that remains uncertain. The CDR3 has 13 residues. J lost 4 bases, V lost 3 bases, and 1 base had no gene match. The CDR3: CASSQGQGYEQYV. The CDR3 DNA is TGCGCCAGCAGTCAGGGACAGGGATACGAGCAGTACGTC.

V and J are TRBV7-7 and TRBJ2-5; a weak D match, TRBD1 (6 bases). The germline V gene encodes CDR1 SSHAT and CDR2 FNYEAQ (reference sequence). V was trimmed by 5 bases and J by 5 bases, leaving 21 bases between them. The CDR3 has 16 residues. DNA of the CDR3: TGTGCCAGCAGCAACTTACAGGGACATCAGGGCGAGACCCAGTACTTC. Its translation: CASSNLQGHQGETQYF. The entire variable domain, with the rest obtained from reference TRBV7-7 and TRBJ2-5, is as follows: GAGVSQSPRYKVTKRGQDVTLRCDPISSHATLYWYQQALGQGPEFLTYFNYEAQPDKSGLPSDRFSAERPEGSISTLTIQRTEQRDSAMYRCASSNLQGHQGETQYFGPGTRLLVL.

The chain recombines TRBV11-2 with TRBJ2-5; perhaps TRBD2 as D (5 bases). V shed 3 bases and J shed 0 bases, with 14 bases lying between them. The CDR3 runs to 16 residues. The V gene's germline CDR1 is SGHAT and CDR2 FQNNGV. CDR3 coding DNA: TGTGCCAGCAGCTTGGGAGCACTGACGTACCAAGAGACCCAGTACTTC. It yields the protein CASSLGALTYQETQYF.

This clone was seen a few times. This chain connects TRBV6-4 to TRBJ1-1, with 8 bases aligning to TRBD1. After removal of 9 bases from V and 4 bases from J, the junction contained 10 bases not matched to a gene. The CDR3 is made up of 14 amino acids. CDR1 and CDR2 from the germline V gene are MRHNA and SNTAGT. The chain's CDR3 is CASGTGDAGTEAFF. CDR3 in DNA: TGTGCCAGTGGGACAGGCGATGCGGGCACTGAAGCTTTCTTT.

This chain joins TRBV6-6 and TRBJ1-5; TRBD1 is a possible D gene (5 bases). Trimming took 5 bases from V and 4 from J, leaving 15 bases between them. CDR3 length: 15 residues. The germline gives CDR1 MNHNY, CDR2 SVGAGI (reference sequence). The CDR3 protein is CASSAAGIRNQPQHF. The DNA for the CDR3 is TGTGCCAGCAGTGCGGCAGGGATTCGAAATCAGCCCCAGCATTTT.

In its sample, this clone was seen a few times. V usage is TRBV4-2 and J usage is TRBJ2-1, with D tentatively TRBD1 (7 bases). This CDR3 comprises 17 residues. From germline, CDR1 is LGHNA and CDR2 YNFKEQ. V lost 2 bases, J lost 2 bases, and 16 bases lay in between. The CDR3 region is CASSQQGGGAPYNEQFF. Here the CDR3 DNA reads TGTGCCAGCAGCCAACAGGGGGGCGGGGCCCCCTACAATGAGCAGTTCTTC.

This sequence joins TRBV7-9 and TRBJ1-3; D is ambiguous. V lost 8 bases and J lost 0, with 14 bases in between. The CDR3 length is 15 residues. Germline CDR1 and CDR2: SEHNR and FQNEAQ (reference sequence). CDR3 protein: CASVPDGISGNTIYF. The CDR3 DNA follows: TGTGCCAGCGTACCGGACGGGATCTCTGGAAACACCATATATTTT. Variable domain in full (rest from reference TRBV7-9 and TRBJ1-3): DTGVSQNPRHKITKRGQNVTFRCDPISEHNRLYWYRQTLGQGPEFLTYFQNEAQLEKSRLLSDRFSAERPKGSFSTLEIQRTEQGDSAMYLCASVPDGISGNTIYFGEGSWLTVV.

The rearrangement uses TRBV30 and TRBJ1-1, with 10 bases lining up with TRBD1. Germline V gene data show CDR1 as GTSNPN and CDR2 as SVGIG (reference sequence). The CDR3 is 15 residues long. V shed 6 bases, J shed 0 bases, and the junction held 7 bases outside the gene matches. The CDR3 protein is CACSGTGVLNTEAFF. The CDR3 DNA reads as TGTGCCTGTTCCGGGACAGGGGTCTTGAACACTGAAGCTTTCTTT.

In this sample, this clone turned up a few times. This sequence joins TRBV7-9 and TRBJ1-1, with D possibly TRBD1 on 5 matching bases. This CDR3 is built from 14 residues. Per germline, CDR1 SEHNR and CDR2 FQNEAQ (reference sequence). The germline V and J ends were trimmed by 5 bases and 4 bases, with 14 bases remaining between them. CDR3 sequence: CASSPGWGGTEAFF. In DNA form, the CDR3 reads TGTGCCAGCAGCCCAGGGTGGGGGGGCACTGAAGCTTTCTTT.